This paragraph reports one T cell receptor beta chain. Antigen: not known. The sample is drawn from a study of OX40 agonist ivuxolimab in advanced cancers. General observations from the study: Antigen specificity of clonally expanded peripheral T cells was not established.

The V gene's germline CDR1 is MNHNY and CDR2 SVGAGI (reference sequence). This CDR3 spans 13 amino acids. Clones were read by immunoSEQ multiplex PCR, and TCRdb kept only the in-frame ones, dropping some. The sample includes some 82,000 clones, about 91% of them seen just once. This receptor was obtained from an adult with an advanced solid tumor such as melanoma, head and neck, liver or kidney cancer. The rearrangement links TRBV6-6 to TRBJ2-5; TRBD2 is a possible D gene (6 bases). The DNA end lines up better with TRBJ2-7; the J call may be wrong. This material consisted of CD4+ or CD8+ T cells sorted from blood, taken in a trial of the OX40 agonist ivuxolimab. CDR3 in amino acids: CASRGDSRPEQYF. In DNA, the CDR3 is TGTGCCAGCAGGGGGGACTCACGTCCCGAGCAGTACTTC.